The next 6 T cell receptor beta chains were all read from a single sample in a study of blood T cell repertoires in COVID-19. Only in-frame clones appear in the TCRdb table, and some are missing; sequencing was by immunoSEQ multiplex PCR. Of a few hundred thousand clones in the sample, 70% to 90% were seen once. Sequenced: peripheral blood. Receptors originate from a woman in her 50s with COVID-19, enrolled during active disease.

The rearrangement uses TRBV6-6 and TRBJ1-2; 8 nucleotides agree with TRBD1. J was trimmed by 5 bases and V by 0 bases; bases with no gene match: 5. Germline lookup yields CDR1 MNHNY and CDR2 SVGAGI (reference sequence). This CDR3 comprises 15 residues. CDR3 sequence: CASSYSGRGQYGYTF. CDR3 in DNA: TGTGCCAGCAGTTACTCAGGCAGGGGGCAGTATGGCTACACCTTC.

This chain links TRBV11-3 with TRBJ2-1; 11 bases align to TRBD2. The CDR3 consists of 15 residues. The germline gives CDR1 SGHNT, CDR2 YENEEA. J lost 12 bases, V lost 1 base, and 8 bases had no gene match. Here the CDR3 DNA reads TGTGCCAGCAGCTTAGCCACAGGGACTAGCGGTCCGCAGTTCTTC. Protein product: CASSLATGTSGPQFF.

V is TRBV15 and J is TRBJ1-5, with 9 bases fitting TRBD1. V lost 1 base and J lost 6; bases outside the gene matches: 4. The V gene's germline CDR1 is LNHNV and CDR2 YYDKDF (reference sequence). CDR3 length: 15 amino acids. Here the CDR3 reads CATSRAGTGTQPQHF. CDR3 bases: TGTGCCACCAGCAGAGCAGGGACAGGGACTCAGCCCCAGCATTTT.

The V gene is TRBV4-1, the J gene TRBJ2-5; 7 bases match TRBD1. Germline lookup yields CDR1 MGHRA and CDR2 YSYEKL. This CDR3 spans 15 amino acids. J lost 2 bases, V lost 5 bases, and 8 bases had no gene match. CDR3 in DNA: TGCGCCAGCAGCACACACGGGACAGATCAAGAGACCCAGTACTTC. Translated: CASSTHGTDQETQYF.

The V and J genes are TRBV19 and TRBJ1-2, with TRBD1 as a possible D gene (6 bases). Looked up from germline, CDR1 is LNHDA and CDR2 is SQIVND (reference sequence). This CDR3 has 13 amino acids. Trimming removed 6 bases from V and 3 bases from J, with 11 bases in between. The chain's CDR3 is CASRKGGDYGYTF. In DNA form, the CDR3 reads TGTGCCAGTAGGAAAGGGGGGGACTATGGCTACACCTTC.

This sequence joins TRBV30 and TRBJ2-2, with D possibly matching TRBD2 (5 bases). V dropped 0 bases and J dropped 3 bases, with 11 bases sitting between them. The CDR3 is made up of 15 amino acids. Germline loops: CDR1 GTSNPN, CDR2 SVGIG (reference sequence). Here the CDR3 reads CAWSVRTRDTGELFF. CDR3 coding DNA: TGTGCCTGGAGTGTACGCACGAGGGACACCGGGGAGCTGTTTTTT.